The 15 T cell receptor beta chains reported below all come from one sample, sequenced in a study of blood T cell repertoires in COVID-19. Method: immunoSEQ multiplex PCR; TCRdb's copy keeps in-frame clones and lacks some. The sample lists 50,000 or so clones, around four fifths occurring once. The sequenced sample consisted of peripheral blood. The receptors shown here come from a man between 65 and 85 years old with acute or convalescent COVID-19.

This chain joins TRBV18 and TRBJ1-5, with a weak D call TRBD1 (6 bases). Germline V gene lookup returns CDR1 KGHSH and CDR2 LQKENI. CDR3 size: 13 residues. The ends were cut back, 6 bases at V and 6 bases at J, with 12 bases in the middle. In nucleotides, the CDR3 is TGTGCCAGCTCGTGGGGCAGGGGTCAGCCCCAGCATTTT. Encoded protein: CASSWGRGQPQHF. Together with reference TRBV18 and TRBJ1-5, the CDR3 gives the full variable domain: NAGVMQNPRHLVRRRGQEARLRCSPMKGHSHVYWYRQLPEEGLKFMVYLQKENIIDESGMPKERFSAEFPKEGPSILRIQQVVRGDSAAYFCASSWGRGQPQHFGDGTRLSIL.

Only a few counts were recorded for this clone. V gene TRBV4-1 combines with J gene TRBJ1-6; TRBD1 matches 7 bases. V was pared by 2 bases and J by 5 bases, with 6 bases of the junction left unmatched. The germline CDR1 and CDR2 sequences are MGHRA and YSYEKL. CDR3 length: 16 residues. CDR3 residues: CASSQLTGSNNSPLHF. The CDR3 coding sequence is TGCGCCAGCAGCCAACTGACAGGGTCCAATAATTCACCCCTCCACTTT.

The rearrangement links TRBV5-1 to TRBJ2-3; 8 nucleotides align to TRBD2. This CDR3 region has 14 residues. V lost 0 bases and J lost 6; bases outside the gene matches: 3. Looked up from germline, CDR1 is SGHRS and CDR2 is YFSETQ. CDR3 protein: CASSLGLASDTQYF. The CDR3 bases are TGCGCCAGCAGCTTGGGACTAGCGAGCGATACGCAGTATTTT.

The V call is TRBV4-3, the J call TRBJ2-7; no clear D gene. Between the trimmed V and J ends, which lost 0 bases and 1 base, there was a span of 10 bases. CDR1 and CDR2 (germline): LGHNA, YSLEER. The CDR3 is made up of 15 amino acids. The CDR3 nucleotides read TGCGCCAGCAGCCAAGATCTCAGAATTTCCTACGAGCAGTACTTC. Translating it yields CASSQDLRISYEQYF.

The V gene is TRBV9, the J gene TRBJ1-5; a possible D gene is TRBD1 (5 bases). Germline lookup yields CDR1 SGDLS and CDR2 YYNGEE. V was pared by 0 bases and J by 6 bases, with 13 bases between. The CDR3 is 15 residues long. This CDR3 reads CASSVEGSEGQPQHF. In DNA, the CDR3 is TGTGCCAGCAGCGTAGAGGGGTCAGAAGGTCAGCCCCAGCATTTT.

The J gene is TRBJ1-1, the V gene TRBV7-9, with D tentatively TRBD1 (5 bases). This CDR3 comprises 14 residues. The germline V gene has CDR1 SEHNR and CDR2 FQNEAQ (reference sequence). V lost 2 bases, J lost 1 base, and 8 bases lay in between. CDR3 in amino acids: CASSLLGANTEAFF. The CDR3 DNA is TGTGCCAGCAGCTTACTTGGGGCGAACACTGAAGCTTTCTTT. Using reference TRBV7-9 and TRBJ1-1 for the parts outside the CDR3, the full variable domain is DTGVSQNPRHKITKRGQNVTFRCDPISEHNRLYWYRQTLGQGPEFLTYFQNEAQLEKSRLLSDRFSAERPKGSFSTLEIQRTEQGDSAMYLCASSLLGANTEAFFGQGTRLTVV.

V and J are TRBV28 and TRBJ1-3, with 8 bases identical to TRBD1. Germline trimming cut 7 bases from V and 4 bases from J; bases unmatched to any gene: 12. In germline, CDR1 is MDHEN, CDR2 SYDVKM. The CDR3 has 16 residues. The CDR3 loop reads CASTLLPGTGGNTIYF. The CDR3 nucleotides read TGTGCCAGCACCCTCCTACCCGGGACAGGCGGAAACACCATATATTTT.

The DNA for the CDR3 is TGTGCCAGTAGTACCGGCCGGGGGGAAAAACTGTTTTTT. Amino acids: CASSTGRGEKLFF. The V call is TRBV19, the J call TRBJ1-4, with D possibly TRBD1 on 5 matching bases. This CDR3 is 13 amino acids long. The V gene lost 4 bases and the J gene lost 8 bases, with 11 bases spanning the gap. Germline-derived CDR1 and CDR2 are LNHDA and SQIVND (reference sequence).

The chain links TRBV4-2 to TRBJ1-5, with 8 bases that match TRBD1. The V and J ends lost 0 bases and 5 bases, in that order; junction bases with no gene match: 3. The length of the CDR3 is 15 residues. Germline loops: CDR1 LGHNA, CDR2 YNFKEQ. In DNA, the CDR3 is TGTGCCAGCAGCCAAGATTACAGGGGGGATCAGCCCCAGCATTTT. This codes for CASSQDYRGDQPQHF.

V and J are TRBV30 and TRBJ2-7; D is undetermined. CDR1 is GTSNPN and CDR2 is SVGIG in the germline V gene (reference sequence). V was pared by 0 bases and J by 6 bases, with 6 bases between. This CDR3 is built from 11 residues. The CDR3 is CAWSVRGEQYF. CDR3 in DNA: TGTGCCTGGAGTGTACGAGGCGAGCAGTACTTC.

The chain is built from TRBV28 and TRBJ2-2, with 9 bases identical to TRBD2. The V gene end was trimmed by 5 bases and the J gene end by 4 bases; junction bases not matched to a gene: 17. Per germline, CDR1 MDHEN and CDR2 SYDVKM. The CDR3 extends over 19 amino acids. The CDR3 region is CASSRPPESGTSLTGELFF. The CDR3 DNA reads as TGTGCCAGCAGTCGACCCCCAGAGTCTGGGACTAGCCTCACCGGGGAGCTGTTTTTT.

The chain employs TRBV2 and TRBJ1-1; TRBD1 matches at 7 bases. The CDR3 length is 15 residues. Per the germline V gene, CDR1 is SNHLY and CDR2 is FYNNEI. Trimming at V came to 4 bases and at J to 0 bases, leaving 5 bases not matched to a gene. CDR3 sequence: CASSGQGVVNTEAFF. CDR3 nucleotide sequence: TGTGCCAGCAGTGGGCAGGGGGTTGTGAACACTGAAGCTTTCTTT.

This clone was seen just once. The V and J genes are TRBV16 and TRBJ1-3; D is uncertain. The germline gives CDR1 KGHSY, CDR2 FQNENV. The CDR3 is 15 amino acids. Deletions cut 4 bases from V and 2 bases from J, with 12 bases between. The CDR3 nucleotides read TGTGCCAGCAGCCCCGTCCGTGGCACTGGAAACACCATATATTTT. Protein: CASSPVRGTGNTIYF.

V usage is TRBV3-1 (or the pseudogene TRBV3-2) and J usage is TRBJ1-5, with TRBD1 identical over 10 bases. V dropped 5 bases and J dropped 5; count of bases not matched to a gene: 0. This CDR3 comprises 13 residues. The germline V gene has CDR1 LGHDT and CDR2 YNNKEL (reference sequence). CDR3 protein: CASSDRGHQPQHF. CDR3 DNA: TGTGCCAGCAGCGACAGGGGGCATCAGCCCCAGCATTTT.

This clone appeared a few times. The gene calls are TRBV6-5 and TRBJ1-4; a weak D match, TRBD1 (5 bases). Trimming pared 4 bases from V and 3 bases from J, leaving 12 bases between. CDR1 and CDR2 (germline): MNHEY, SVGAGI. The CDR3 extends over 15 amino acids. The CDR3 nucleotides are TGTGCCAGCAGTTTCCTGGGGGGGGCTAATGAAAAACTGTTTTTT. As protein: CASSFLGGANEKLFF.